This TCR beta chain was documented in a study of CD8+CD57+ T cells in acquired aplastic anemia. Genomic DNA constituted the template upon which TCR beta VDJ and CDR3 profiling was performed. TCRdb re-derived calls from the reads in MiXCR, one entry per CDR3 protein. The table shows roughly 160,000 distinct CDR3 sequences, with about 45% occurring only once. The CDR3 runs to 15 residues. The V and J ends lost 6 bases and 4 bases, in that order; junction bases with no gene match: 10. CDR1 and CDR2 from the germline V gene are DFQATT and SNEGSKA (reference sequence). Patients who underwent sequencing had shown CD8+CD57+ cell expansion by flow cytometry.

Input material: sorted CD4+, CD8+, or CD8+CD57+ T cells (not recorded which) from PBMCs. The TCR comes from a human donor with aplastic anemia. The chain links TRBV20-1 to TRBJ2-3, with 10 bases lining up with TRBD2. The CDR3 bases are TGCAGTGCCGAACTCTCTAGCGGGAGTTCAGATACGCAGTATTTT. This translates into CSAELSSGSSDTQYF.